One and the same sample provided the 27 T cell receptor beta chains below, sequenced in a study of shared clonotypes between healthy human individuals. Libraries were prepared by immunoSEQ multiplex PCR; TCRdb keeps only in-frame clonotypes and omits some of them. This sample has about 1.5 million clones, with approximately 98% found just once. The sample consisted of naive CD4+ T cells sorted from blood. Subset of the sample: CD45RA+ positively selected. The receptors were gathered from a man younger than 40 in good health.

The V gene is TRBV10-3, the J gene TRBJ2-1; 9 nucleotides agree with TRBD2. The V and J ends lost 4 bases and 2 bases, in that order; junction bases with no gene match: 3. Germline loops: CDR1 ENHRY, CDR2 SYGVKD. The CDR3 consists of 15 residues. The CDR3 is CAISAAGGTYNEQFF. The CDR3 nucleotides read TGTGCCATCAGTGCGGCGGGAGGGACCTACAATGAGCAGTTCTTC.

The DNA for the CDR3 is TGCGCCAGCAGCTTGACCTCCGGCGGGAGGGCCGTCTATGAGCAGTTCTTC. Translation: CASSLTSGGRAVYEQFF. This sequence joins TRBV5-1 and TRBJ2-1, with 9 positions matching TRBD2. V was clipped by 1 base and J by 8 bases; unmatched bases: 13. There are 17 residues in the CDR3. Germline V lookup: CDR1 SGHRS, CDR2 YFSETQ.

Written as DNA, the CDR3 is TGTGCCAGCAGTTTACTCTCTGGCTCCTACGAGCAGTACTTC. The encoded protein is CASSLLSGSYEQYF. The chain recombines TRBV28 with TRBJ2-7; D unresolved. Between the trimmed V and J ends, which lost 2 bases and 0 bases, there was a span of 8 bases. Germline values: CDR1 MDHEN, CDR2 SYDVKM. CDR3 size: 14 residues.

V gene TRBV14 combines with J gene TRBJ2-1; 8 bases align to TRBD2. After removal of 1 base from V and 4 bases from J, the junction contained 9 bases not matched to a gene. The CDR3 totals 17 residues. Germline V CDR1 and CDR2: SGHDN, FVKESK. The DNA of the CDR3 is TGTGCCAGCAGCCAAGTCTCTAGCGGGCGGAGATACAATGAGCAGTTCTTC. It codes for CASSQVSSGRRYNEQFF.

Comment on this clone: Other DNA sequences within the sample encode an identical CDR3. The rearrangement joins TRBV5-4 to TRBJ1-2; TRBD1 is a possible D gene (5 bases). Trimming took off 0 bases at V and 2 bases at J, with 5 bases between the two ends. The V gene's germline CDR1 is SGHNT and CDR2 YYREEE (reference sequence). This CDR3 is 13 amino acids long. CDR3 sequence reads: CASSLGGNYGYTF. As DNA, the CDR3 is TGTGCCAGCAGCTTGGGGGGCAACTATGGCTACACCTTC.

CDR3 bases: TGCGCCAGCAGCTCATCACACTTAAACACCGGGGAGCTGTTTTTT. It is translated as CASSSSHLNTGELFF. V gene TRBV5-1 combines with J gene TRBJ2-2; no definite D call. The CDR3 is made up of 15 amino acids. Germline V gene data show CDR1 as SGHRS and CDR2 as YFSETQ. V gave up 3 bases and J gave up 2 bases, with 11 bases separating them.

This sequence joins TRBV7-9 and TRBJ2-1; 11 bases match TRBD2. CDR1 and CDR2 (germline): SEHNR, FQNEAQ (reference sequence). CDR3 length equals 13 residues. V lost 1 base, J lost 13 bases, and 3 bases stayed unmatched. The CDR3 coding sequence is TGTGCCAGCAGCTTAGTACTAGCGGGAGAACAGTTCTTC. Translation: CASSLVLAGEQFF.

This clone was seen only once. CDR3 loop: CASSPQRSSDNTDTQYF. CDR3 bases: TGTGCCAGCTCACCACAAAGATCGAGCGACAACACAGATACGCAGTATTTT. The chain uses TRBV18 and TRBJ2-3; unclear D gene. The CDR3 loop spans 17 amino acids. CDR1 is KGHSH and CDR2 is LQKENI in the germline V gene. The germline V and J ends were trimmed by 1 base and 2 bases, with 16 bases remaining between them.

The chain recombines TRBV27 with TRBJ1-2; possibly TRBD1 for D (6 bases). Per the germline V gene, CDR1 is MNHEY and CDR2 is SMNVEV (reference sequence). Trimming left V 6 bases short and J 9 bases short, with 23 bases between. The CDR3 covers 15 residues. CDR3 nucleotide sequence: TGTGCCAGCAGCGATGCGATGGAGGGGGGCACACGCTACACCTTC. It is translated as CASSDAMEGGTRYTF.

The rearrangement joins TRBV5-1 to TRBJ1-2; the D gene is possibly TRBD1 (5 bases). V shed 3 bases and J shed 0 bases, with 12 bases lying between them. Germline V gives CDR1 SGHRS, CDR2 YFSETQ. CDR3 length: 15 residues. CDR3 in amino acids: CASSSLRGPNYGYTF. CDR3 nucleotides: TGCGCCAGCAGCTCTTTAAGGGGCCCTAACTATGGCTACACCTTC.

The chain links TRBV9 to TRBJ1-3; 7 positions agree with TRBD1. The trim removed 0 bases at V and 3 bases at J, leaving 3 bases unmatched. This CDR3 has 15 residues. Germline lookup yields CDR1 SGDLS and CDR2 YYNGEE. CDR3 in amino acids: CASSVEGGFGNTIYF. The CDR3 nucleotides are TGTGCCAGCAGCGTAGAAGGGGGCTTTGGAAACACCATATATTTT.

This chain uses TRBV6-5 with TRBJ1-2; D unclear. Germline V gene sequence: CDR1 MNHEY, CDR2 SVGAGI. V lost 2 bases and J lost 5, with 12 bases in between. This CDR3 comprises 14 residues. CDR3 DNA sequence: TGTGCCAGCAGTTACACGACCCAATTTTATGGCTACACCTTC. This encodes CASSYTTQFYGYTF.

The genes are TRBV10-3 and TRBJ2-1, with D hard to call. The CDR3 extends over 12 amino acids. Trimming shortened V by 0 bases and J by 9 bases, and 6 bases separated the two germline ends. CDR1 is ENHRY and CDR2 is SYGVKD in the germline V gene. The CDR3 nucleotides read TGTGCCATCAGTGAGTCTTCCTCTGAGCAGTTCTTC. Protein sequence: CAISESSSEQFF.

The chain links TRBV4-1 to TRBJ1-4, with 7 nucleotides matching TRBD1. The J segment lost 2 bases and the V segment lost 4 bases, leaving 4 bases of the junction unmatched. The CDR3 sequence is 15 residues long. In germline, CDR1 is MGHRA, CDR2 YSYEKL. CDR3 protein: CASSPGGVTNEKLFF. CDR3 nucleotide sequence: TGCGCCAGCAGCCCAGGGGGGGTCACTAATGAAAAACTGTTTTTT.

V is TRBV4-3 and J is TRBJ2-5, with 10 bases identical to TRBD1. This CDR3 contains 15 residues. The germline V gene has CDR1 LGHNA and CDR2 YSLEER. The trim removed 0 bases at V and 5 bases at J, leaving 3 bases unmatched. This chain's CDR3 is CASSQEGQGRETQYF. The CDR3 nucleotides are TGCGCCAGCAGCCAAGAGGGACAGGGGAGGGAGACCCAGTACTTC.

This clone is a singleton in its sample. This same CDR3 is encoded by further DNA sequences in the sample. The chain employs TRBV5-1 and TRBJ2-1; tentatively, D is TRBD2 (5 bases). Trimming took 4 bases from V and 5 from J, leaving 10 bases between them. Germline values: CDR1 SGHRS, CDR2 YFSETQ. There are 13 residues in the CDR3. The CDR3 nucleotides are TGCGCCAGCAGCCTCGGACTCGACAATGAGCAGTTCTTC. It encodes CASSLGLDNEQFF.

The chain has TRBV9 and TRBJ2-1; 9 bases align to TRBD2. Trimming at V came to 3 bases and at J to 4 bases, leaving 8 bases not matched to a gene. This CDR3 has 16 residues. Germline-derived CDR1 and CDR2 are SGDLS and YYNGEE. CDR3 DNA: TGTGCCAGCAGCGCGCTACTAGCGGGCCGATACAATGAGCAGTTCTTC. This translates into CASSALLAGRYNEQFF.

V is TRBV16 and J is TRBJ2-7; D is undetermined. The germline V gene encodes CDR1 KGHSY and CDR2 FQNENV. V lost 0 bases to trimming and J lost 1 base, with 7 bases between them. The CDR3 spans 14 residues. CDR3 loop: CASSQSTASYEQYF. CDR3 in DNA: TGTGCCAGCAGCCAATCCACAGCTTCCTACGAGCAGTACTTC.

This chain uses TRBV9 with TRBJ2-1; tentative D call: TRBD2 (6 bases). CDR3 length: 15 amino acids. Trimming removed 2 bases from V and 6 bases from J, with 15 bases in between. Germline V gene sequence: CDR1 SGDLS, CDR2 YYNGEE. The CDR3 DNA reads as TGTGCCAGCAGCGTTTTGGGACTCCCGACCAATGAGCAGTTCTTC. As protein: CASSVLGLPTNEQFF.

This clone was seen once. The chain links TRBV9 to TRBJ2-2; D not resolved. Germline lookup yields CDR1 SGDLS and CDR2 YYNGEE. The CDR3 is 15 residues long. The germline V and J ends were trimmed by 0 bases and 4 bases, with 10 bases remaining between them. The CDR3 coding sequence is TGTGCCAGCAGCGTAGCTTCTCGATTCACCGGGGAGCTGTTTTTT. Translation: CASSVASRFTGELFF.

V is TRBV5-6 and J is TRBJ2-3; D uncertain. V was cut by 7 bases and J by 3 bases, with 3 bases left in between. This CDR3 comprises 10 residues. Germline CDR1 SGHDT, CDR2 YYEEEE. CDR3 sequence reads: CASGTDTQYF. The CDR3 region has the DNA TGTGCCAGCGGAACAGATACGCAGTATTTT.

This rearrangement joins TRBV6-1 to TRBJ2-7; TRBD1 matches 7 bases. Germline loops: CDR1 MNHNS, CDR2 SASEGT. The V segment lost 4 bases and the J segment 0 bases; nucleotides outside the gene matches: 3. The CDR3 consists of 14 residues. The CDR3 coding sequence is TGTGCCAGCAGTGCGACAGGGACCTCCTACGAGCAGTACTTC. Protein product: CASSATGTSYEQYF.

The CDR3 sequence is CASSQLDREWDEQYF. The CDR3 DNA reads as TGTGCCAGCAGCCAACTGGACAGGGAATGGGACGAGCAGTACTTC. The V gene is TRBV5-6, the J gene TRBJ2-7, with TRBD1 matching 8 bases. CDR1 and CDR2 from the germline V gene are SGHDT and YYEEEE. V was clipped by 4 bases and J by 5 bases; unmatched bases: 11. The CDR3 totals 15 residues.

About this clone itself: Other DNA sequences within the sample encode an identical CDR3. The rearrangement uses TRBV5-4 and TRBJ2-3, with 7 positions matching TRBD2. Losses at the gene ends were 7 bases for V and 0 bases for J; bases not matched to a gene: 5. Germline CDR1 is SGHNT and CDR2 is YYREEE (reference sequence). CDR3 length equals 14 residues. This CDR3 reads CASSPGGSTDTQYF. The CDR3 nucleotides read TGTGCCAGCTCCCCCGGGGGGAGCACAGATACGCAGTATTTT.

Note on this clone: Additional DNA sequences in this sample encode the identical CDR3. In DNA form, the CDR3 reads TGTGCCAGCAGTGAACAGGGGAGCACAGATACGCAGTATTTT. Amino acid sequence: CASSEQGSTDTQYF. The chain recombines TRBV2 with TRBJ2-3; D perhaps matches TRBD1 (6 bases). Germline V lookup: CDR1 SNHLY, CDR2 FYNNEI. V was cut by 2 bases and J by 0 bases, with 6 bases left in between. This CDR3 region has 14 residues.

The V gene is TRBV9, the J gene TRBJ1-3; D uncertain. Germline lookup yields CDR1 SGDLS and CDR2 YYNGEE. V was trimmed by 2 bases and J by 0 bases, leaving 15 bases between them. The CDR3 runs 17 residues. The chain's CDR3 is CASSVYDQPSSGNTIYF. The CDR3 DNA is TGTGCCAGCAGCGTCTATGATCAGCCCAGCTCTGGAAACACCATATATTTT.

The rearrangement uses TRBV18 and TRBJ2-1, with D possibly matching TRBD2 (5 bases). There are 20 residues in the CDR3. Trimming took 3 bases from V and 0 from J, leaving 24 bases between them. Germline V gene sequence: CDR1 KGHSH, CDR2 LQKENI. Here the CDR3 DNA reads TGTGCCAGCTCACCGACTCCGTCAACTAGTTTTAGCAGCTCCTACAATGAGCAGTTCTTC. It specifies CASSPTPSTSFSSSYNEQFF. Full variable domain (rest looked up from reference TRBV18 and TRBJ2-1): NAGVMQNPRHLVRRRGQEARLRCSPMKGHSHVYWYRQLPEEGLKFMVYLQKENIIDESGMPKERFSAEFPKEGPSILRIQQVVRGDSAAYFCASSPTPSTSFSSSYNEQFFGPGTRLTVL.